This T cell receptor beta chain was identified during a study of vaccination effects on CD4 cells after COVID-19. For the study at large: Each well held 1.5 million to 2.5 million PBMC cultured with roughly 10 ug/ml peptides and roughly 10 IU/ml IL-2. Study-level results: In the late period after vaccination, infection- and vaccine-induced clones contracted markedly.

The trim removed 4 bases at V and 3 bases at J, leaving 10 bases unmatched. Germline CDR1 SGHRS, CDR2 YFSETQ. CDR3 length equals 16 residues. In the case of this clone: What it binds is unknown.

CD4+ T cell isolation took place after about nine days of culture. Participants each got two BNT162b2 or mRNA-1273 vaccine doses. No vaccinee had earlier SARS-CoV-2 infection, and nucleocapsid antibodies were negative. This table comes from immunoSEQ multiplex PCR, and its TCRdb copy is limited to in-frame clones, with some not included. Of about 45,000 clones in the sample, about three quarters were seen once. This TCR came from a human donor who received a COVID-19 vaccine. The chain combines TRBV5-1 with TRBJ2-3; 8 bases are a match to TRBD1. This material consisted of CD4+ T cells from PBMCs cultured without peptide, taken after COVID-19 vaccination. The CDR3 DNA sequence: TGCGCCAGCAGCCTTCGGACAGGGCGTCTTACAGATACGCAGTATTTT. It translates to CASSLRTGRLTDTQYF.